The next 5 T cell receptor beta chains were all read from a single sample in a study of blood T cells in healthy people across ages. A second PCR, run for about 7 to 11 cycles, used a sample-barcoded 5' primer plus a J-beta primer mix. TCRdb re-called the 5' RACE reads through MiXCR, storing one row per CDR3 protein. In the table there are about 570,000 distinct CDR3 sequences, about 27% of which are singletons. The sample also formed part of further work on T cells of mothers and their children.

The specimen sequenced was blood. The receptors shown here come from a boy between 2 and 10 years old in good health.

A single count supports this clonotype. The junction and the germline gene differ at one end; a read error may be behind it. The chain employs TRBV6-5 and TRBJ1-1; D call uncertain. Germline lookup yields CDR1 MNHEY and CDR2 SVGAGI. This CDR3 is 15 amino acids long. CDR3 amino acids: CASSYSGVGNTGAFF. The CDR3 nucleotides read TGTGCCAGCAGTTACTCTGGGGTAGGGAACACTGGAGCTTTCTTT.

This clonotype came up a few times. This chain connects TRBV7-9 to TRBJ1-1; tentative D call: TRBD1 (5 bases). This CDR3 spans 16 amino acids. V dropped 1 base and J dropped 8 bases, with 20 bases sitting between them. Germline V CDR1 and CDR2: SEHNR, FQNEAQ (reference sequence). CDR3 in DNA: TGTGCCAGCAGCTTAGTCCAGAAATTGGACACCCCAGAAGCTTTCTTT. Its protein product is CASSLVQKLDTPEAFF.

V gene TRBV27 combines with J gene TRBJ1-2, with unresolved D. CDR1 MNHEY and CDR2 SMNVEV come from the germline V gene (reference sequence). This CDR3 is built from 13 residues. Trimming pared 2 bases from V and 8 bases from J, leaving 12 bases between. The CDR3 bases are TGTGCCAGCAGTTTACGCTCTACGAGAGGCTACACCTTC. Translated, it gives CASSLRSTRGYTF.

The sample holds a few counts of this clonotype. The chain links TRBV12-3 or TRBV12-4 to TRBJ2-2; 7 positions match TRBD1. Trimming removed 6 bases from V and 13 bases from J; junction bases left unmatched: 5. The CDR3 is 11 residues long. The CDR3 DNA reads TGTGCCAGCAGCTCGACAGGGACGCTGTTTTTT. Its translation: CASSSTGTLFF.

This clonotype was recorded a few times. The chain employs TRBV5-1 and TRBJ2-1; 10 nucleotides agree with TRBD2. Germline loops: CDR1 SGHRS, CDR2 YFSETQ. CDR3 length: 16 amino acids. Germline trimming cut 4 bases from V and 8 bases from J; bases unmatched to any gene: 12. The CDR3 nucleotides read TGCGCCAGCAGCGCTAGCGGGGGCCCCGTTATGGATGAGCAGTTCTTC. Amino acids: CASSASGGPVMDEQFF.